The T cell receptor beta chain described here comes from a study of blood T cell repertoires in COVID-19. Whole-study context: Researchers got acute and convalescent COVID-19 samples from the United States, Italy and Spain.

Trimming removed 4 bases from V and 4 bases from J; junction bases left unmatched: 6. CDR3 length equals 14 residues. CDR1 is MGHRA and CDR2 is YSYEKL in the germline V gene. The assay was immunoSEQ multiplex PCR, and TCRdb's table has in-frame clones only and misses some. The table includes some 200,000 clones, 70% to 90% detected once. The sequenced sample consisted of peripheral blood. This TCR derives from a man aged 60-69 years with active or convalescent COVID-19. The rearrangement joins TRBV4-1 to TRBJ1-1; 7 positions agree with TRBD1. For the CDR3, the DNA is TGCGCCAGCAGCCCCCCCGACAGGGCCACTGAAGCTTTCTTT. Encoded protein: CASSPPDRATEAFF.